This TCR beta chain was sequenced for a study of T cell changes during pregnancy in multiple sclerosis (dated by TCRdb to 2018 to 2020). About the study as a whole: Changes in the T cell repertoire over the course of pregnancy were examined in this study in women with multiple sclerosis.

To prepare the library, the immunoSEQ multiplex PCR assay was applied. TCRdb retrieved this table from immuneACCESS and kept in-frame rearrangements only. Not all clones are present; in checked studies, unresolved V genes account for under half, and no reason is known for the remainder. The sample table lists 80,000 to 100,000 clones, roughly 91% of them with a count of one. Approximately 1.6% of the sample is in the top ten clones. The CDR3 goes from the cysteine to the phenylalanine over 13 residues. Only CDR3 DNA is held: 39 bases, read in frame from base 1. A distance of 13 bases separates the germline ends of V and J, which lose 6 bases and 10 bases respectively. The germline V gene encodes CDR1 MRHNA and CDR2 SNTAGT. Concerning this clone: Its antigen is currently not known. There are no base qualities to consult, and no much larger clone falls within one base.

Recombination joined TRBV6-4 with TRBJ1-6; tentative D gene TRBD1, with 6 bases matching. The sample consisted of peripheral blood, taken after pregnancy. The sequence was collected from a female donor in good health, enrolled as a control in a pregnancy study. The bases are TGTGCCAGCAGCCCCTCCCAGGGGTCACCCCTCCACTTT. Its translation is CASSPSQGSPLHF.